The T cell receptor beta chain under discussion was sequenced for a study of vaccination effects on CD4 cells after COVID-19. Notes on this clone: Its specificity is unknown.

TCRdb's table, derived via immunoSEQ multiplex PCR, lists solely in-frame clones and lacks some. The data show approximately 70,000 clones, around 80% seen once. Germline V gives CDR1 SGHRS, CDR2 YFSETQ. Trimming removed 0 bases at V and 5 bases at J, with 13 bases between. The CDR3 is 15 amino acids. Ahead of sequencing, the ViraFEST assay grew antigen-specific CD4+ T cells using viral peptide pools. Culture proceeded for 9 to 11 days, and CD4+ T cells were then isolated. The participants, recipients of two vaccine doses, got either BNT162b2 or mRNA-1273. Negative nucleocapsid antibody tests before and after vaccination confirmed no previous SARS-CoV-2 infection. Each well held around 2 million PBMC cultured with around 9 ug/ml peptides and 8.5 to 10 IU/ml IL-2. Fresh IL-2-containing medium replaced half the medium on days 3 and 7.

Material: CD4+ T cells from PBMCs cultured with HCoV-229E spike peptides, obtained after COVID-19 vaccination. The clonotype was recovered from a human donor who received a COVID-19 vaccine. The chain recombines TRBV5-1 with TRBJ2-3; possibly TRBD1 for D (6 bases). CDR3 in amino acids: CASSLDGQQGDTQYF. In DNA form, the CDR3 reads TGCGCCAGCAGCTTGGATGGACAGCAAGGAGATACGCAGTATTTT.